This T cell receptor (beta chain) was observed in a study of blood T cell repertoires in COVID-19. Study details: COVID-19 samples, acute and convalescent, were from the United States, Italy and Spain. PBMCs, B-cell-depleted T cells, or T cells provided the cDNA or gDNA that made up the material.

CDR3 size: 14 residues. V was clipped by 4 bases and J by 4 bases, with 14 bases between them. Germline V CDR1 and CDR2: SGHKS, YYEKEE (reference sequence). Original methodology: Quantification of nucleated cells was approximated via reference gene primer amplification. TCRdb's copy holds only in-frame clones and misses some; the assay was immunoSEQ multiplex PCR. V and J calls and clone size are copied from that table; D and trimming were computed from the DNA. The profile shows some 270,000 clones, around 90% of them singletons. Sequenced input: peripheral blood. The rearrangement uses TRBV5-5 and TRBJ1-1; D not resolved. The origin of this receptor is a man in his fifties or sixties with acute or convalescent COVID-19. CDR3 bases: TGTGCCAGCAGCCCCCTAGCTCAGAGCACTGAAGCTTTCTTT. Its translation: CASSPLAQSTEAFF.